What follows are 23 T cell receptor beta chains derived from one specimen sequenced in a study of cytomegalovirus exposure and HLA in healthy donors. It was with 60 Vbeta and 13 Jbeta primers that the PCR ran. The repertoire was sequenced with immunoSEQ multiplex PCR; TCRdb's copy has only in-frame clones and lacks some. Among hundreds of thousands of clones listed, roughly 80% were seen once. Sequencing was performed on PBMCs. Every receptor here comes from a man aged 25 to 45 in good health and CMV-seronegative.

As DNA, the CDR3 is TGTGCCAGCAGTTTTCGGGGACATACTAATGAAAAACTGTTTTTT. Its protein is CASSFRGHTNEKLFF. This chain links TRBV5-5 with TRBJ1-4; possible D gene TRBD1, 6 bases. The CDR3 spans 15 residues. V was trimmed by 5 bases and J by 2 bases, leaving 13 bases between them. Germline CDR1 is SGHKS and CDR2 is YYEKEE (reference sequence).

The chain links TRBV29-1 to TRBJ1-2, with D possibly matching TRBD1 (5 bases). V was trimmed by 1 base and J by 4 bases, leaving 7 bases between them. This CDR3 is 12 amino acids long. Per the germline V gene, CDR1 is SQVTM and CDR2 is ANQGSEA. The CDR3 DNA is TGCAGCGTTGAAGGGGGCCTCTATGGCTACACCTTC. Translated: CSVEGGLYGYTF.

The V and J genes are TRBV10-3 and TRBJ1-5; the D gene is possibly TRBD1 (5 bases). Germline CDR1 reads ENHRY; CDR2 reads SYGVKD. The CDR3 covers 19 residues. Trimming shortened V by 2 bases and J by 0 bases, and 20 bases separated the two germline ends. Written as DNA, the CDR3 is TGTGCCATCAGTGAGCGCCAAAGTATGCTGACAGATAGCAATCAGCCCCAGCATTTT. This gives the protein CAISERQSMLTDSNQPQHF.

V gene TRBV19 combines with J gene TRBJ1-2; 9 bases are shared with TRBD1. CDR3 length equals 15 residues. V lost 6 bases and J lost 7; bases outside the gene matches: 12. Germline CDR1 LNHDA, CDR2 SQIVND (reference sequence). For the CDR3, the DNA is TGTGCCAGTAGCCTTGATTGGGGACAGGGCGTTGGCTACACCTTC. Its translation: CASSLDWGQGVGYTF.

The chain is built from TRBV9 and TRBJ1-2; D is undetermined. The CDR3 is made up of 12 amino acids. CDR1 is SGDLS and CDR2 is YYNGEE in the germline V gene. The V gene lost 1 base and the J gene lost 4 bases, with 5 bases spanning the gap. In nucleotides, the CDR3 is TGTGCCAGCAGCGTACCAGGCTATGGCTACACCTTC. Encoded protein: CASSVPGYGYTF.

V gene TRBV19 combines with J gene TRBJ2-4; the D gene is possibly TRBD2 (6 bases). Germline assignment: CDR1 LNHDA and CDR2 SQIVND (reference sequence). The V end lost 6 bases, the J end lost 8 bases, and 8 bases lay between the germline ends. This CDR3 region has 11 residues. CDR3 DNA sequence: TGTGCCAGTAGATCGGGGGACATTCAGTACTTC. This sequence encodes CASRSGDIQYF.

V gene TRBV6-4 combines with J gene TRBJ2-3; the match to TRBD2 covers 13 bases. Germline V lookup: CDR1 MRHNA, CDR2 SNTAGT. The CDR3 totals 16 residues. V was pared by 5 bases and J by 4 bases, with 6 bases of the junction left unmatched. The CDR3 sequence is CASSPTSGGLADTQYF. DNA of the CDR3: TGTGCCAGCAGTCCGACTAGCGGGGGGTTGGCAGATACGCAGTATTTT.

The CDR3 protein is CASSSSGGHYGYTF. In DNA, the CDR3 is TGTGCCAGCAGTTCTTCAGGGGGCCACTATGGCTACACCTTC. The chain combines TRBV2 with TRBJ1-2; TRBD1 agrees at 8 bases. The V gene end was trimmed by 5 bases and the J gene end by 3 bases; junction bases not matched to a gene: 5. Germline CDR1 reads SNHLY; CDR2 reads FYNNEI. The CDR3 covers 14 residues.

V usage is TRBV9 and J usage is TRBJ2-1, with TRBD2 as a possible D gene (7 bases). CDR3 length: 15 amino acids. Germline V gene data show CDR1 as SGDLS and CDR2 as YYNGEE. V lost 2 bases to trimming and J lost 4 bases, with 13 bases between them. As DNA, the CDR3 is TGTGCCAGCAGCGTGGGGGGGGCAATGTACAATGAGCAGTTCTTC. Translated: CASSVGGAMYNEQFF.

The chain carries TRBV5-1 and TRBJ2-3; TRBD1 matches at 7 bases. The CDR3 is 15 residues long. V trimming: 2 bases; J trimming: 4 bases; junction bases outside the gene matches: 7. The V gene's germline CDR1 is SGHRS and CDR2 YFSETQ. The CDR3 DNA follows: TGCGCCAGCAGCTTACAGGGGAATGGCGCAGATACGCAGTATTTT. Translating it yields CASSLQGNGADTQYF.

The genes are TRBV5-4 and TRBJ1-1, with 9 bases lining up with TRBD1. The CDR3 consists of 18 residues. The V and J ends lost 4 bases and 0 bases, in that order; junction bases with no gene match: 13. CDR1 is SGHNT and CDR2 is YYREEE in the germline V gene (reference sequence). The CDR3 sequence: CASSTNRGRRPMNTEAFF. CDR3 sequence (DNA): TGTGCCAGCAGCACTAACAGGGGGCGCAGGCCTATGAACACTGAAGCTTTCTTT.

This chain connects TRBV6-5 to TRBJ1-2, with D possibly TRBD1 on 6 matching bases. Germline values: CDR1 MNHEY, CDR2 SVGAGI. V was cut by 2 bases and J by 5 bases, with 12 bases left in between. This CDR3 has 14 residues. CDR3 coding DNA: TGTGCCAGCAGTTACAGGGACACGGGGTATGGCTACACCTTC. It is translated as CASSYRDTGYGYTF.

The chain has TRBV25-1 and TRBJ1-1, with 7 nucleotides matching TRBD1. The CDR3 has 14 residues. Germline CDR1 and CDR2: MGHDK and SYGVNS. Trimming cost V 1 base and J 3 bases; bases outside gene matches: 2. The DNA of the CDR3 is TGTGCCAGCAGTGAATCGGGACAGTACACTGAAGCTTTCTTT. Translating it yields CASSESGQYTEAFF.

This chain uses TRBV6-1 with TRBJ2-1; D remains ambiguous. The V gene lost 7 bases and the J gene lost 13 bases, with 11 bases spanning the gap. The germline gives CDR1 MNHNS, CDR2 SASEGT. The CDR3 has 10 residues. CDR3 nucleotide sequence: TGTGCCAGCATTTTTCCGTTCCAGTTCTTC. This sequence encodes CASIFPFQFF.

The J gene is TRBJ2-5, the V gene TRBV28; 8 bases fit TRBD1. The J call is in doubt because the DNA end fits TRBJ2-7 better. This CDR3 is 16 amino acids long. Per germline, CDR1 MDHEN and CDR2 SYDVKM. CDR3 sequence reads: CASSPPLGQGDYEQYF. The CDR3 bases are TGTGCCAGCAGTCCTCCCCTCGGACAGGGAGACTACGAGCAGTACTTC.

The chain uses TRBV6-1 and TRBJ2-7; D is unclear. Deletions cut 1 base from V and 7 bases from J, with 5 bases between. The CDR3 extends over 11 amino acids. Germline values: CDR1 MNHNS, CDR2 SASEGT. DNA of the CDR3: TGTGCCAGCAGTGAAGTTAGAGAGCAGTACTTC. This translates into CASSEVREQYF.

The V and J genes are TRBV29-1 and TRBJ1-2, with TRBD1 as a possible D gene (5 bases). Trimming took 7 bases from V and 5 from J, leaving 26 bases between them. CDR1 is SQVTM, CDR2 ANQGSEA, per germline. The CDR3 is made up of 16 amino acids. The CDR3 region is CSARSWRESEGYGYTF. The CDR3 region has the DNA TGCAGCGCCCGATCGTGGAGGGAATCTGAGGGGTATGGCTACACCTTC.

The chain uses TRBV14 and TRBJ2-1; no reliable D call. Per germline, CDR1 SGHDN and CDR2 FVKESK. CDR3 length: 15 residues. Trimming shortened V by 11 bases and J by 8 bases, and 25 bases separated the two germline ends. CDR3 bases: TGTGCCCGCTACTGGGCGCTGAATCGGTGTGATGAGCAGTTCTTC. As protein: CARYWALNRCDEQFF.

The rearrangement uses TRBV6-1 and TRBJ1-5, with 9 bases aligning to TRBD1. Germline-derived CDR1 and CDR2 are MNHNS and SASEGT. With 3 bases clipped from V and 9 bases from J, the junction kept 9 bases outside the gene matches. The CDR3 totals 15 residues. CDR3 loop: CASSDGDRDRRPQHF. CDR3 sequence (DNA): TGTGCCAGCAGTGATGGGGACAGGGACAGACGGCCCCAGCATTTT.

The CDR3: CASSLAPGGGTDTQYF. The CDR3 bases are TGCGCCAGCAGCTTGGCCCCTGGCGGGGGCACAGATACGCAGTATTTT. The V call is TRBV5-1, the J call TRBJ2-3, with a weak D call TRBD2 (6 bases). The CDR3 contains 16 residues. Trimming removed 0 bases from V and 1 base from J, with 12 bases in between. Per the germline V gene, CDR1 is SGHRS and CDR2 is YFSETQ. Complete variable domain (other parts from reference TRBV5-1 and TRBJ2-3): KAGVTQTPRYLIKTRGQQVTLSCSPISGHRSVSWYQQTPGQGLQFLFEYFSETQRNKGNFPGRFSGRQFSNSRSEMNVSTLELGDSALYLCASSLAPGGGTDTQYFGPGTRLTVL.

The V gene is TRBV6-5, the J gene TRBJ1-6, with D possibly being TRBD1 (5 bases). Per the germline V gene, CDR1 is MNHEY and CDR2 is SVGAGI. This CDR3 is 16 amino acids long. V was trimmed by 0 bases and J by 10 bases, leaving 16 bases between them. CDR3 DNA sequence: TGTGCCAGCAGTTACTCGTTTGGGCAGGGCGAATCACCCCTCCACTTT. Protein sequence: CASSYSFGQGESPLHF.

The rearrangement links TRBV12-5 to TRBJ2-5; perhaps TRBD1 as D (6 bases). Germline V gene lookup returns CDR1 LGHNT and CDR2 FRNRAP. CDR3 length equals 15 residues. V was clipped by 2 bases and J by 5 bases, with 15 bases between them. The CDR3 loop is CASGLSAGQGETQYF. The CDR3 DNA follows: TGTGCTAGTGGTTTGTCCGCGGGTCAGGGGGAGACCCAGTACTTC.

J is TRBJ2-1 and V is TRBV9; D unresolved. The CDR3 runs 12 residues. Germline CDR1 SGDLS, CDR2 YYNGEE. Trimming pared 7 bases from V and 4 bases from J, leaving 9 bases between. The CDR3 coding sequence is TGTGCCAGCGAAGAGGAATACAATGAGCAGTTCTTC. It yields the protein CASEEEYNEQFF.